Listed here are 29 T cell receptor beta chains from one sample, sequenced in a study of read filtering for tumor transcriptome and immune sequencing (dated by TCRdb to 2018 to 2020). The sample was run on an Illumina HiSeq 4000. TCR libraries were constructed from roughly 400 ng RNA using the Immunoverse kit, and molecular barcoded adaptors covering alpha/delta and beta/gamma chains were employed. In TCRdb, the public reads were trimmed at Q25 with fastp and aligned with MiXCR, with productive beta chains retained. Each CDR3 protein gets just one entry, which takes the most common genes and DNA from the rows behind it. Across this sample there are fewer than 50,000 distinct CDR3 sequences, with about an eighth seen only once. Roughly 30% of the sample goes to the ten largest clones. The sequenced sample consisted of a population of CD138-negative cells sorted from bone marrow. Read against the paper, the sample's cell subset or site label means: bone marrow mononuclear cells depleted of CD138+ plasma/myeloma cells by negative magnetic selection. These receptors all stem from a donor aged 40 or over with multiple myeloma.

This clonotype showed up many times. CDR3 region: CSASKGATDTQYF. DNA for the CDR3: TGCAGTGCTAGTAAGGGGGCTACAGATACGCAGTATTTT. The chain links TRBV20-1 to TRBJ2-3, with TRBD1 matching 7 bases. CDR1 DFQATT and CDR2 SNEGSKA come from the germline V gene (reference sequence). The V segment lost 3 bases and the J segment 3 bases; nucleotides outside the gene matches: 3. The CDR3 has 13 residues.

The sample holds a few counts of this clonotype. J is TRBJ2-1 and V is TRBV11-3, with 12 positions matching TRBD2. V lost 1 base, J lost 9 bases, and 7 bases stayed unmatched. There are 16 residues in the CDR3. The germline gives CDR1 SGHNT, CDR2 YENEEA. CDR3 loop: CASSLAPSGRATEQFF. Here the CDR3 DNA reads TGTGCCAGCAGCTTAGCCCCTAGCGGGAGGGCCACTGAGCAGTTCTTC.

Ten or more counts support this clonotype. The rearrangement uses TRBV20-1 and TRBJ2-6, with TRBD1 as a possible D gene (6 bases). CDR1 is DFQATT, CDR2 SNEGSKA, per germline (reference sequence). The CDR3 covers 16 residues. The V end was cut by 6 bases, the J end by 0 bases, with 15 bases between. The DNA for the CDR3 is TGCAGTGCCCCCAGGGGAGTAAGCTCTGGGGCCAACGTCCTGACTTTC. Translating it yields CSAPRGVSSGANVLTF.

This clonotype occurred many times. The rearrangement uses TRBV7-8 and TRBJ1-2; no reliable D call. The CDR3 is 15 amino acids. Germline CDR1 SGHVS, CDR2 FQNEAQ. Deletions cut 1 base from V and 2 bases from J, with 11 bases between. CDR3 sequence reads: CASSLGRRYNYGYTF. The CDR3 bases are TGTGCCAGCAGCTTAGGGCGGCGATACAACTATGGCTACACCTTC.

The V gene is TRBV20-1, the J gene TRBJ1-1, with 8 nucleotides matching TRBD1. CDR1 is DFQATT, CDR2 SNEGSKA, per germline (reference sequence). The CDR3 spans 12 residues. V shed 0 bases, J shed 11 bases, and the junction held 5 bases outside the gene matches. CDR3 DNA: TGCAGTGCTAGAGATCACCGGGACAGGGCTTTCTTT. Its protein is CSARDHRDRAFF.

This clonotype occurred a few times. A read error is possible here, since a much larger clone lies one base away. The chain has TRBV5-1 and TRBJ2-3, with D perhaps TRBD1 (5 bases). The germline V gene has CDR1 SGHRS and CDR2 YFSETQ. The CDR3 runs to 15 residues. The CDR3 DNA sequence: TGCGCCAGCAGCCGCGACGTGGGGCCGGCAGATACGCAGTGTTTT. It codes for CASSRDVGPADTQCF. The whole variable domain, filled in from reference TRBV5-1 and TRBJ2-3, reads KAGVTQTPRYLIKTRGQQVTLSCSPISGHRSVSWYQQTPGQGLQFLFEYFSETQRNKGNFPGRFSGRQFSNSRSEMNVSTLELGDSALYLCASSRDVGPADTQCFGPGTRLTVL.

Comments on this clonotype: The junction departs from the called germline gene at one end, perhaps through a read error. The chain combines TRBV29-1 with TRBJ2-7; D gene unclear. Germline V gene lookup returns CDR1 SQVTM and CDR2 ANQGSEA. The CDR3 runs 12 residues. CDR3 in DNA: TGCAGCGTTGAAGAGAAATCTTACGGGCAGTACTTC. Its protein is CSVEEKSYGQYF.

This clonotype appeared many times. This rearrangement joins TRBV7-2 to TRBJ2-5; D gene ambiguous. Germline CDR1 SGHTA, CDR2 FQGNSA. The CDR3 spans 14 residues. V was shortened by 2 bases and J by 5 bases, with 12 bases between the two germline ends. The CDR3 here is CASSLRSRSETQYF. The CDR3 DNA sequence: TGTGCCAGCAGCTTAAGGTCTAGATCGGAGACCCAGTACTTC.

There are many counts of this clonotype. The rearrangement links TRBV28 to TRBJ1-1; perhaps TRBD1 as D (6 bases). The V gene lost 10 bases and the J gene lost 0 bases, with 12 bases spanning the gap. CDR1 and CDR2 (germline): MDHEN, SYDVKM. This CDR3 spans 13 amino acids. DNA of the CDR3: TGTGCCATCAAACAGGGTATGAACACTGAAGCTTTCTTT. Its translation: CAIKQGMNTEAFF.

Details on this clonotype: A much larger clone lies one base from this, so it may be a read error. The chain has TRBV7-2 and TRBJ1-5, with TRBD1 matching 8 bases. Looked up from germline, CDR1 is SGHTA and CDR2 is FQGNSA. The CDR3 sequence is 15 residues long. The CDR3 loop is CASSSQGAGNQPRHF. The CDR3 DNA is TGTGCCAGCAGCTCCCAGGGGGCGGGAAATCAGCCCCGGCATTTT. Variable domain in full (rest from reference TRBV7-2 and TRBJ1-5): GAGVSQSPSNKVTEKGKDVELRCDPISGHTALYWYRQSLGQGLEFLIYFQGNSAPDKSGLPSDRFSAERTGGSVSTLTIQRTQQEDSAVYLCASSSQGAGNQPRHFGDGTRLSIL.

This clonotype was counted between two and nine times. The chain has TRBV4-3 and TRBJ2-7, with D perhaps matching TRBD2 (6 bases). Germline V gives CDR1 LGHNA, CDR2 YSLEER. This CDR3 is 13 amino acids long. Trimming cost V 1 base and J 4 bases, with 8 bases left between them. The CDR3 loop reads CASSQARGYEQYF. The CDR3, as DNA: TGCGCCAGCAGCCAAGCCCGGGGGTACGAGCAGTACTTC.

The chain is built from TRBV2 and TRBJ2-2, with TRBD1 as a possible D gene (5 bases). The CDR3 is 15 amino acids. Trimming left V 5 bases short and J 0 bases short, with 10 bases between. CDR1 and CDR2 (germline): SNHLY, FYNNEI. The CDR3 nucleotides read TGTGCCAGCAGTCCCAAGGGGTCGAACACCGGGGAGCTGTTTTTT. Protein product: CASSPKGSNTGELFF.

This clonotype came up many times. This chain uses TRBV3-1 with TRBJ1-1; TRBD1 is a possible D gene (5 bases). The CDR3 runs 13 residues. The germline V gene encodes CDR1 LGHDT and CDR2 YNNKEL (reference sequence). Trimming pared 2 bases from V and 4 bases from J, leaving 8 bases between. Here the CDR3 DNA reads TGTGCCAGCAGCCAACAGGGATTCACTGAAGCTTTCTTT. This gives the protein CASSQQGFTEAFF.

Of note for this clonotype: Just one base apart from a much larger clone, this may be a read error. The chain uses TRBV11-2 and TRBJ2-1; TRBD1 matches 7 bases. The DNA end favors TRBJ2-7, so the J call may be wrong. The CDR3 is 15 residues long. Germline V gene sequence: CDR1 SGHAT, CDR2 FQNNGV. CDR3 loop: CASSLGRSQGVEQYF. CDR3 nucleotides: TGTGCCAGCAGCTTAGGCCGGTCCCAGGGGGTCGAGCAGTACTTC.

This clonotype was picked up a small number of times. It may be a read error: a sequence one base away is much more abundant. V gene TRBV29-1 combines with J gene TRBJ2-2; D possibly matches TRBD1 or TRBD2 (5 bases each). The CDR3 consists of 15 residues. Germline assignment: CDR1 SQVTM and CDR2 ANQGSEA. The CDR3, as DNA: TGCAGCGTTAAGGCGGACACACGCCCCACCGGGGAGCTGCTTTTT. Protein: CSVKADTRPTGELLF.

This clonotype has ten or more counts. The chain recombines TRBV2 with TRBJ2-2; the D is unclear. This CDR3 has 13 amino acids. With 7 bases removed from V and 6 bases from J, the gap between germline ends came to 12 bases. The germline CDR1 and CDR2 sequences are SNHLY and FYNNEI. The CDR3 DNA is TGTGCCAGCACAGGCACGGCGGCCGGGGAGCTGTTTTTT. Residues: CASTGTAAGELFF.

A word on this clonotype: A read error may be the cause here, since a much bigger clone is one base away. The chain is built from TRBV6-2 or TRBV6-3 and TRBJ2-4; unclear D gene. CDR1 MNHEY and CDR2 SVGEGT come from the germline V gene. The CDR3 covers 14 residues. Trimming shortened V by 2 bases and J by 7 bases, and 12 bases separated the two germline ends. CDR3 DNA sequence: TGTGCCAGCAGTTACGGTCCGGCGAACAACATTCAGTACTTC. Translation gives CASSYGPANNIQYF.

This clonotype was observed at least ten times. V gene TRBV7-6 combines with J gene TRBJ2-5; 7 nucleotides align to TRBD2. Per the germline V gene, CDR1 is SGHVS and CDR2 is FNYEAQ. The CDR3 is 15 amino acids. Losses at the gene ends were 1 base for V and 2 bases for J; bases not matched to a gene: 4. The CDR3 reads CASSLGGTKQETQYF. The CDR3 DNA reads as TGTGCCAGCAGCTTAGGGGGGACTAAACAAGAGACCCAGTACTTC.

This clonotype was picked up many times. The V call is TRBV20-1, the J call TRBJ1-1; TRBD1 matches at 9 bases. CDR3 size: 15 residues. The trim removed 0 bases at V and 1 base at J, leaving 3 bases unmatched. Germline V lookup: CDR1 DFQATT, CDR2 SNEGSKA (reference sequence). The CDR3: CSARDWGQGNTEAFF. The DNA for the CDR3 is TGCAGTGCTAGAGATTGGGGACAGGGGAACACTGAAGCTTTCTTT.

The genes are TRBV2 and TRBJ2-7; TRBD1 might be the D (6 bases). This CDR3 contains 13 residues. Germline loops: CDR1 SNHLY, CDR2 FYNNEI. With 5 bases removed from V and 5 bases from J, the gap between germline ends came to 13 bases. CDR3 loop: CASSSVGANEQYF. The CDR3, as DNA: TGTGCCAGCAGTTCAGTGGGGGCCAACGAGCAGTACTTC.

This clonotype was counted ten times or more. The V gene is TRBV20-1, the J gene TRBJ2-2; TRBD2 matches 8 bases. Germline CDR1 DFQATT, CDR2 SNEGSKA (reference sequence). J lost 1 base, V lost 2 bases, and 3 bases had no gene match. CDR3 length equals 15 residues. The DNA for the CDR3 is TGCAGTGCTAGACTAGCGGGCCAGAACACCGGGGAGCTGTTTTTT. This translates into CSARLAGQNTGELFF.

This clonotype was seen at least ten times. This chain's CDR3 is CASSRGEQYF. CDR3 coding DNA: TGCGCCAGCTCCAGAGGCGAGCAGTACTTC. The gene calls are TRBV5-1 and TRBJ2-7, with D unresolved. The CDR3 loop spans 10 amino acids. Germline assignment: CDR1 SGHRS and CDR2 YFSETQ. V lost 7 bases and J 6 bases, leaving 8 bases between the germline ends.

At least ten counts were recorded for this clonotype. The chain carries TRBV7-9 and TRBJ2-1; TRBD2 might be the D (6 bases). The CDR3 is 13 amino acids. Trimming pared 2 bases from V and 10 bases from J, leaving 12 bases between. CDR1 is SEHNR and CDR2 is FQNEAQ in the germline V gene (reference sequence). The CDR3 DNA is TGTGCCAGCAGCTTACGGCGACTAGAGGAGCAGTTCTTC. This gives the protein CASSLRRLEEQFF.

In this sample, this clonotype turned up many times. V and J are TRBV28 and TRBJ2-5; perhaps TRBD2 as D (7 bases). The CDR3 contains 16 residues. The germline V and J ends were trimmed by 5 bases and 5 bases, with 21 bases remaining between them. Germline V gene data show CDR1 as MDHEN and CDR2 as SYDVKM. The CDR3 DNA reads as TGTGCCAGCAGTCTCCGAGGGCGGGGGCGAAACGAGACCCAGTACTTC. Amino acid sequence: CASSLRGRGRNETQYF.

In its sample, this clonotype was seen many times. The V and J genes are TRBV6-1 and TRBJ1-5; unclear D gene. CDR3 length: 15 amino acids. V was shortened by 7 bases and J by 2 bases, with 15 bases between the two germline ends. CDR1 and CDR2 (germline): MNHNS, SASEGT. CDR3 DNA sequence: TGTGCCAGCATTTCAGGAAGGAGCGGCAATCAGCCCCAGCATTTT. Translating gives CASISGRSGNQPQHF.

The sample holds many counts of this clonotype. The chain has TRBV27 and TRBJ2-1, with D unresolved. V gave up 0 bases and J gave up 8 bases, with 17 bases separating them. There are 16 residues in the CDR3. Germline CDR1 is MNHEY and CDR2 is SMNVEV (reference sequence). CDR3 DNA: TGTGCCAGCAGTTTATCGTGGCTACATCTTGGCGATGAGCAGTTCTTC. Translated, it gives CASSLSWLHLGDEQFF.

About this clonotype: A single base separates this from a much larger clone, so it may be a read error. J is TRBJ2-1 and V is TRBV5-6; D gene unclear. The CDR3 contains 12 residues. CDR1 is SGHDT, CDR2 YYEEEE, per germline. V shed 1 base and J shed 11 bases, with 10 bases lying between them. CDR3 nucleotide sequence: TGTGCCAGCAGCTTGTTAGAGCTTAAGCAGTTCTTC. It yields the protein CASSLLELKQFF.

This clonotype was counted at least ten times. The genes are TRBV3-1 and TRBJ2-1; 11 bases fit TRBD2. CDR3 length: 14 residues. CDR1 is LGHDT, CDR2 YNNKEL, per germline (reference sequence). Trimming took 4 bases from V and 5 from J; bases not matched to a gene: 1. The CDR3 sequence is CASSLLAGDNEQFF. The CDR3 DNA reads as TGTGCCAGCAGCCTACTAGCGGGAGACAATGAGCAGTTCTTC.

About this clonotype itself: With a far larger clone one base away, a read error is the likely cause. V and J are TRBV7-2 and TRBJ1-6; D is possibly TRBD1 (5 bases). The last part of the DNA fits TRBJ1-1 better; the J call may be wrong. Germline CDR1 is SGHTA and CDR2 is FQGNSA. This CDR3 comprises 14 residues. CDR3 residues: CASSPRSGSTEAFF. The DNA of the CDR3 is TGTGCCAGCAGCCCGAGGTCAGGGAGCACTGAAGCTTTCTTT.